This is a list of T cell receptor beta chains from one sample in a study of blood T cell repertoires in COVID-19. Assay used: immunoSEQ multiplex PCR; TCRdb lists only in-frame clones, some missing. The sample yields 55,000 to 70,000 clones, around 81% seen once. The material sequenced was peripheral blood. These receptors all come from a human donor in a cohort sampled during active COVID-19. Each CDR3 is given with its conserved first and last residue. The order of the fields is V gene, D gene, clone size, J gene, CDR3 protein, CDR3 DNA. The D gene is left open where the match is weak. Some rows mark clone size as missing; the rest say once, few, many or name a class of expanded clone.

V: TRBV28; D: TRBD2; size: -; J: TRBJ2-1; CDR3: CASSSSSGPVGYNEQFF; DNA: TGTGCCAGCAGTTCGAGTAGCGGGCCGGTAGGGTACAATGAGCAGTTCTTC
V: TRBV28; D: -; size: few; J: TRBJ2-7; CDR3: CASSLGQSSEQYF; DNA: TGTGCCAGCAGTTTAGGGCAGTCAAGCGAGCAGTACTTC
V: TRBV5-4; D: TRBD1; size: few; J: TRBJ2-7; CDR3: CASSDGTGVYEQYF; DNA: TGTGCCAGCAGCGACGGGACAGGGGTGTACGAGCAGTACTTC
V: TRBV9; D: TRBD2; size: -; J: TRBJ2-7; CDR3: CASSVGLAGTEQYF; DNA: TGTGCCAGCAGCGTAGGTCTAGCGGGGACCGAGCAGTACTTC
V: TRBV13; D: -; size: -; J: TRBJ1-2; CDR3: CASSPGVENSGYTF; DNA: TGTGCCAGCAGCCCCGGGGTAGAGAACTCTGGCTACACCTTC
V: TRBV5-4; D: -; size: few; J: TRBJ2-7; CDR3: CASSTTGLEQYF; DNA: TGTGCCAGCAGCACTACAGGGTTAGAGCAGTACTTC
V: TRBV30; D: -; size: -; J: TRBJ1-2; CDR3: CAWTPFEFWGYTF; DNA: TGTGCCTGGACGCCCTTCGAGTTTTGGGGCTACACCTTC
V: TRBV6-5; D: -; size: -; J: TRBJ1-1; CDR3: CASSYSAGPPPKAFF; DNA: TGTGCCAGCAGTTACTCGGCGGGTCCCCCGCCGAAAGCTTTCTTT
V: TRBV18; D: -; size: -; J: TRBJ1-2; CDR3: CASSRTGYDYGYTF; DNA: TGTGCCAGCTCACGAACAGGGTATGACTATGGCTACACCTTC
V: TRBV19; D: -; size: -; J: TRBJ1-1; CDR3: CASSIFGRVNTEAFF; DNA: TGTGCCAGTAGTATATTTGGCCGGGTGAACACTGAAGCTTTCTTT
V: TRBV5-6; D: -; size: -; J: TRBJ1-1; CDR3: CASSFTHMNTEAFF; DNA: TGTGCCAGCAGTTTTACACACATGAACACTGAAGCTTTCTTT
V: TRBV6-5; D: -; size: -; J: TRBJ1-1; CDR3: CASVRREYTEAFF; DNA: TGTGCCAGCGTCCGGCGGGAGTACACTGAAGCTTTCTTT
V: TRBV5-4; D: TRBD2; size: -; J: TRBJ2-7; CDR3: CASSRGGQVAYEQYF; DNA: TGTGCCAGCAGCCGGGGGGGGCAGGTCGCCTACGAGCAGTACTTC
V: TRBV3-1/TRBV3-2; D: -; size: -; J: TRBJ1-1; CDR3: CASSQHVGVPEAFF; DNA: TGTGCCAGCAGCCAACACGTAGGAGTCCCTGAAGCTTTCTTT
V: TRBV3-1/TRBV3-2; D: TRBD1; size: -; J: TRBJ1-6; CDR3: CASSQRTGGAYNSPLHF; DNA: TGTGCCAGCAGCCAGCGGACAGGGGGAGCCTATAATTCACCCCTCCACTTT
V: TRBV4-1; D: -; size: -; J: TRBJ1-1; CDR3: CASSQDPQGITEAFF; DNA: TGCGCCAGCAGCCAAGATCCCCAGGGGATCACTGAAGCTTTCTTT
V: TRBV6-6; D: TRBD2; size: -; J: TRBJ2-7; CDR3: CASSPSGSGDYEQYF; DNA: TGTGCCAGCAGTCCTTCGGGTAGCGGGGACTACGAGCAGTACTTC
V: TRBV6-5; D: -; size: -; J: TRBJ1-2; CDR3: CASSSLQQAYGYTF; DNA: TGTGCCAGCAGCTCCCTTCAACAGGCTTATGGCTACACCTTC
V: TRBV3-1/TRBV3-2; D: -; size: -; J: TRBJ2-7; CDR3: CASRGANEQYF; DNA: TGTGCCAGCCGGGGGGCTAACGAGCAGTACTTC
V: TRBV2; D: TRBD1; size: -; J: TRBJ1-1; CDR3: CASSEADRGQGNTEAFF; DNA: TGTGCCAGCAGTGAAGCTGACAGGGGGCAAGGGAACACTGAAGCTTTCTTT
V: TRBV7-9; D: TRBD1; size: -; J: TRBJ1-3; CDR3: CASSPLTGTVSGNTIYF; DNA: TGTGCCAGCAGTCCCCTAACTGGGACAGTCTCTGGAAACACCATATATTTT
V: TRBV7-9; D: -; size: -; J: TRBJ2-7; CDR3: CASSLISVSRYEQYF; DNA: TGTGCCAGCAGCTTGATCTCCGTTTCCAGGTACGAGCAGTACTTC
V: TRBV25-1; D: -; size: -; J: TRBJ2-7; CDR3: CASSEHQGLSYEQYF; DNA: TGTGCCAGCAGTGAACACCAGGGGCTTTCCTACGAGCAGTACTTC
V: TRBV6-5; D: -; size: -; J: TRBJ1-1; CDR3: CASSYTGNTEAFF; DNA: TGTGCCAGCAGTTACACAGGGAACACTGAAGCTTTCTTT
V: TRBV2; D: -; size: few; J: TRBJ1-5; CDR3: CASSWTVGNQPQHF; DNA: TGTGCCAGCAGTTGGACAGTGGGCAATCAGCCCCAGCATTTT
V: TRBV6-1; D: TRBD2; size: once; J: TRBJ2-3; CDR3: CASSESSGDHPYF; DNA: TGTGCCAGCAGTGAATCTAGCGGGGACCACCCGTATTTT
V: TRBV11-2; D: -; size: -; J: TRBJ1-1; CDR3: CASSLGVGAGTEAFF; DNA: TGTGCCAGCAGCTTAGGGGTGGGGGCAGGCACTGAAGCTTTCTTT
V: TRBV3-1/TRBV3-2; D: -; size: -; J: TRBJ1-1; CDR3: CASSREGTEAFF; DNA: TGTGCCAGCAGCCGCGAGGGCACTGAAGCTTTCTTT
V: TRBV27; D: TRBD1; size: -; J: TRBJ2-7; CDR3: CASSPGTGVYEQYF; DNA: TGTGCCAGCAGTCCTGGGACAGGGGTTTACGAGCAGTACTTC
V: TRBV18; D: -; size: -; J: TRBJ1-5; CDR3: CASSTGTGQGQPQHF; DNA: TGTGCCAGCTCAACCGGAACAGGGCAAGGTCAGCCCCAGCATTTT
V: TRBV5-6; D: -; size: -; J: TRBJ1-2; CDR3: CASSTGPGGGRDYGYTF; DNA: TGTGCCAGCAGCACAGGACCCGGCGGGGGGCGCGACTATGGCTACACCTTC
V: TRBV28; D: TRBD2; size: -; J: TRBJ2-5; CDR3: CASREGLAGIQETQYF; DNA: TGTGCCAGCAGAGAAGGACTAGCGGGGATCCAAGAGACCCAGTACTTC
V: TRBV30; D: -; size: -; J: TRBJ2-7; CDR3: CAWSVPTGYEQYF; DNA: TGTGCCTGGAGTGTCCCGACAGGCTACGAGCAGTACTTC
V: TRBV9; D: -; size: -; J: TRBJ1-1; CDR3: CASSRGAIAEAFF; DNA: TGTGCCAGCAGCCGAGGTGCGATCGCTGAAGCTTTCTTT
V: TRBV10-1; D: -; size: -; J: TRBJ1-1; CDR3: CASSESAGVTEAFF; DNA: TGCGCCAGCAGTGAGTCAGCGGGGGTCACTGAAGCTTTCTTT
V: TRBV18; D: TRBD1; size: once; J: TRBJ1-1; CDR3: CASSLLDQGANTEAFF; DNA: TGTGCCAGCTCCCTTCTCGACCAGGGGGCGAACACTGAAGCTTTCTTT
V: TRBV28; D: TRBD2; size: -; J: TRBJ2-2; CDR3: CASRSPLAGYTGELFF; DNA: TGTGCCAGCAGATCCCCTCTAGCGGGATACACCGGGGAGCTGTTTTTT
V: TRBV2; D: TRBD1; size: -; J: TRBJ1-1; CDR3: CASMGTARGTEAFF; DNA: TGTGCCAGCATGGGGACAGCGAGGGGCACTGAAGCTTTCTTT
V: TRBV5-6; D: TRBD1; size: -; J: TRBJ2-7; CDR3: CASSPGQGSSYEQYF; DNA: TGTGCCAGCAGCCCTGGACAGGGTTCATCCTACGAGCAGTACTTC
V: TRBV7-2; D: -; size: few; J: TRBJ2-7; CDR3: CASSSPQIYEQYF; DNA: TGTGCCAGCAGCTCCCCCCAGATCTACGAGCAGTACTTC
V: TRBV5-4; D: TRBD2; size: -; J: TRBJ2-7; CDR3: CASSFRGGITYEQYF; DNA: TGTGCCAGCAGCTTCCGGGGGGGCATTACCTACGAGCAGTACTTC
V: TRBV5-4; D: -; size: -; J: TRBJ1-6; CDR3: CASSLVRDSPLHF; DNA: TGTGCCAGCAGCTTGGTGCGGGATTCACCCCTCCACTTT
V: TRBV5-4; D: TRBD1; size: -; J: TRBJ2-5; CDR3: CASSPRLDRVRETQYF; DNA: TGTGCCAGCAGCCCGCGCCTTGACAGGGTTCGAGAGACCCAGTACTTC
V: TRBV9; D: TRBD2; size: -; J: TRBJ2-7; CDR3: CASSVSSGSPLHEQYF; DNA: TGTGCCAGCAGCGTATCTAGCGGGAGTCCCCTCCACGAGCAGTACTTC
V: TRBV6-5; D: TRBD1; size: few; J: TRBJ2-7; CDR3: CASSYGDRGLYEQYF; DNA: TGTGCCAGCAGTTATGGGGACAGGGGGCTCTACGAGCAGTACTTC
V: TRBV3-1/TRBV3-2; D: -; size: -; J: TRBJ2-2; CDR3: CASSQIRVSGTGELFF; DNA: TGTGCCAGCAGCCAAATACGGGTTTCGGGAACCGGGGAGCTGTTTTTT
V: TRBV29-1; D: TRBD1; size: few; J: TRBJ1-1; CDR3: CSVPWTGVSAFF; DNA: TGCAGCGTACCTTGGACAGGGGTTTCAGCTTTCTTT
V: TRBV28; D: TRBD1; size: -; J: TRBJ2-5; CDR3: CAGQGGQETQYF; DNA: TGTGCCGGACAGGGTGGCCAAGAGACCCAGTACTTC
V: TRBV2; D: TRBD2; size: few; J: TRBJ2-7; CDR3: CASSTGTSGIEQYF; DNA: TGTGCCAGCAGTACCGGGACTAGCGGGATCGAGCAGTACTTC
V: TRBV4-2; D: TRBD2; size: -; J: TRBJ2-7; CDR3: CASSQVTGTSGTYEQYF; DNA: TGTGCCAGCAGCCAAGTTACCGGGACTAGCGGTACCTACGAGCAGTACTTC
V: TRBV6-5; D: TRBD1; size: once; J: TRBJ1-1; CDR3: CASSSRNRDRHTEAFF; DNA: TGTGCCAGCAGTTCAAGAAACCGGGACAGACACACTGAAGCTTTCTTT